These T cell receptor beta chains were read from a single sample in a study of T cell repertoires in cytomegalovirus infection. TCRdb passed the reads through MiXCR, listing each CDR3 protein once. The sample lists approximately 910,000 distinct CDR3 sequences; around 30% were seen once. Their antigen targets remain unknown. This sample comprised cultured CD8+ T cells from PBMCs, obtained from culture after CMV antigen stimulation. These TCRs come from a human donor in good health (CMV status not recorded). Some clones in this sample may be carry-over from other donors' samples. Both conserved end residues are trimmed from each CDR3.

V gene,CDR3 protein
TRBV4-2,ASSHRLAGVTDNEQF
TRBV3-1,ASSRGRRDRKDSPLH
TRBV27,ASNSNTGELF
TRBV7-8,ASSRDNSYEQY
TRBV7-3,ASGPGKGAYGYT
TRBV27,ASSSPREGGRSTDTQY
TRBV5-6,ASSLDLATTDTQY
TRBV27,ASSSYDRSVFSNQPQH
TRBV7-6,ASRGSTDTQY
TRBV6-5,ASSPPGGREETQY
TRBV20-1,SARDGRQGASSGNTIY
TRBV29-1,SVPRGPKNIQY
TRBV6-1,ASSPPGGAGGETQY
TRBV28,ASRHRALNYGYT
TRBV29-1,SSDIAKGNEQF
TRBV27,ASSFGRGRATQY
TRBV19,ASSIRDRGPYEQY
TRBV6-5,ASSYSSGGELF
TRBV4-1,ASSPGSFGNTEAF
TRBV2,ATTPAGGSSTDTQY
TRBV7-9,ASFPPDSLGGTGELF
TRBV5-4,ASSLNTGEQF
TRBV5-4,ASSLGRMSNYGYT
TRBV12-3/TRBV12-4,ASTSGVQDFSSYNEQF
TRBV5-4,ASSTTGAPNYGYT
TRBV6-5,ASSHDSTSYEQY
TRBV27,ASTSGGAPNEQF
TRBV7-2,ASSPEGLDSDEQY
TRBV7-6,ASSSRQLQETQY
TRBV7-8,ASTRDNTGELF
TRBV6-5,ASSYPTGGETQY
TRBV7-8,ASSSNTYGHQPQH
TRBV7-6,ASSLDQGAVYGYT
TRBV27,ASSLFVGGTEAF
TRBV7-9,VSSLGRTEAF
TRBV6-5,ASSSTGAYT
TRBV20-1,SARDPPAGNTIY
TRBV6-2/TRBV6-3,ASSPPGQGVSVDGYT
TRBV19,ASSIQGGEAF
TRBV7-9,ASKKTGTNYEQY
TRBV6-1,ASSEDRLLADLYNEQF
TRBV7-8,ANSIPAGFGPDTQY
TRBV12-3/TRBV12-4,ASTSIKVTDTQY
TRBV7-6,ASSLGFKTDTQY
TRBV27,ASSFEGETQY
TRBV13,ASSQTSGGASTDTQY
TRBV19,VSSGFPGRRPPGELF
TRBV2,ASSATGGGLGLASYGYT
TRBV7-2,ASSIYWGEGETQY
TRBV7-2,ASTTRDQLAF
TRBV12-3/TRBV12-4,ASSFVRFSGNTIY
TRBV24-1,ATSDFGVQDLEETQY
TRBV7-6,ANRDRDSPEKLF
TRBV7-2,ASSLGSGRGYEQY